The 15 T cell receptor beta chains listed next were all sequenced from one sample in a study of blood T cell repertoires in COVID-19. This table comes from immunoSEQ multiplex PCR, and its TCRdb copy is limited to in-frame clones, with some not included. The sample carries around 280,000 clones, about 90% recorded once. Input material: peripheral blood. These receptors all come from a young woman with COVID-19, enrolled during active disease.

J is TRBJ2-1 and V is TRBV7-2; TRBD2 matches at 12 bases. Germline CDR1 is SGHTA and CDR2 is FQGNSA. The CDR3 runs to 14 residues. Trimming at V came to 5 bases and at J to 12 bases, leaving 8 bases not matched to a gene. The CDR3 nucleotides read TGTGCCAGCAGCCCCGGGACTAGCGGGTTAGTGCAGTTCTTC. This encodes CASSPGTSGLVQFF.

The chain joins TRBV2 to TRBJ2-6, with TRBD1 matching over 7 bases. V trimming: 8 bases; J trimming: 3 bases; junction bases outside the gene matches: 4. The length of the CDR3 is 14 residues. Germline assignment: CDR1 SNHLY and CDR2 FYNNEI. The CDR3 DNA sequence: TGTGCCAGCCCAGGGGGTCGTGGGGCCAACGTCCTGACTTTC. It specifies CASPGGRGANVLTF.

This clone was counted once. The CDR3 region has the DNA TGTGCCAGCAGCGAGACGGGAATCAATCAGCCCCAGCATTTT. Translation: CASSETGINQPQHF. The chain uses TRBV6-5 and TRBJ1-5; D unresolved. Looked up from germline, CDR1 is MNHEY and CDR2 is SVGAGI. There are 14 residues in the CDR3. Trimming pared 6 bases from V and 3 bases from J, leaving 12 bases between.

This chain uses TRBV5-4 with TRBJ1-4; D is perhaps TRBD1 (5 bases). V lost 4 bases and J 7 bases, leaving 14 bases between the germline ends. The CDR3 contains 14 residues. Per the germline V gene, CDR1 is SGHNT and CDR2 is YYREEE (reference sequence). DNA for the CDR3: TGTGCCAGCAGCCGGCGGGGGGGAAGTGAAAAACTGTTTTTT. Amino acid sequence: CASSRRGGSEKLFF.

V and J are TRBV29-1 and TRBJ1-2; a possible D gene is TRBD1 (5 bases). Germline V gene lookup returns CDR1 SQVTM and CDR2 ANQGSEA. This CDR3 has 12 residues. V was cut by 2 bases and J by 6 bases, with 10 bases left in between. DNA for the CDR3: TGCAGCGTTGAAAAAGGGGCGGATGGCTACACCTTC. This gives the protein CSVEKGADGYTF.

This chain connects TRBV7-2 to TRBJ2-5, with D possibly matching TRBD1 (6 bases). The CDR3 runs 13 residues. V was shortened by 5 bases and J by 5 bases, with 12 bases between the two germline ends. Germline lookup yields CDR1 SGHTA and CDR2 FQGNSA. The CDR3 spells CASSTRGVETQYF. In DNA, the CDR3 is TGTGCCAGCAGCACCAGGGGAGTGGAGACCCAGTACTTC.

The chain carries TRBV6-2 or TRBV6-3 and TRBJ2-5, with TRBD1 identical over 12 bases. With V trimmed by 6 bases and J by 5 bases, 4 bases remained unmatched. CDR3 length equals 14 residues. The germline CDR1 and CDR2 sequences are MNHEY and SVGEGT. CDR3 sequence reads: CASSGTGGRETQYF. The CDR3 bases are TGTGCCAGCAGCGGGACAGGGGGCCGGGAGACCCAGTACTTC.

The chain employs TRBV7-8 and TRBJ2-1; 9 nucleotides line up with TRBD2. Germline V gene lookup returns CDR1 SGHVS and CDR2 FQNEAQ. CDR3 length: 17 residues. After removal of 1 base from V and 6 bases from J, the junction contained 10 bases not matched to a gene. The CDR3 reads CASSLDPLAGAGNEQFF. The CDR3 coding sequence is TGTGCCAGCAGCTTAGACCCCTTAGCGGGAGCTGGCAATGAGCAGTTCTTC.

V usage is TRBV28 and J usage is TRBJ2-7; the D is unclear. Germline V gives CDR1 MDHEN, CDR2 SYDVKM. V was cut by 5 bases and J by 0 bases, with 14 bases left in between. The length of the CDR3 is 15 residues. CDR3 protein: CASSPDQRSSYEQYF. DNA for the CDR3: TGTGCCAGCAGTCCCGACCAGAGGAGCTCCTACGAGCAGTACTTC.

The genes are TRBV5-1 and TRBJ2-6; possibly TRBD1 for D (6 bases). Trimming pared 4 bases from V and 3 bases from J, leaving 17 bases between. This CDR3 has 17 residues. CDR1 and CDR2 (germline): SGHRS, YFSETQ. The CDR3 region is CASSKQGGSLGANVLTF. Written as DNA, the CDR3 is TGCGCCAGCAGCAAGCAAGGGGGATCTCTTGGGGCCAACGTCCTGACTTTC.

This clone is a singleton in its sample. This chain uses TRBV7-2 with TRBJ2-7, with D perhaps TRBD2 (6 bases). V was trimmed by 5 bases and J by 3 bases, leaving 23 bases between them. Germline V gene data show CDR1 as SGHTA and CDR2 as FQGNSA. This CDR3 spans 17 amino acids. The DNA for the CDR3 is TGTGCCAGCAGCCCAGAAAGTCGGGGAACGGGGGACTACGAGCAGTACTTC. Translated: CASSPESRGTGDYEQYF.

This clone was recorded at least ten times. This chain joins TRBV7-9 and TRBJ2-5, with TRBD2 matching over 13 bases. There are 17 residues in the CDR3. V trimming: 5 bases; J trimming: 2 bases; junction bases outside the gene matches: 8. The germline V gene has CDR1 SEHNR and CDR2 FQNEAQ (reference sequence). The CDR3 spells CASSPATSGRGQETQYF. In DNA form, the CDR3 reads TGTGCCAGCAGCCCGGCTACTAGCGGGAGGGGGCAAGAGACCCAGTACTTC.

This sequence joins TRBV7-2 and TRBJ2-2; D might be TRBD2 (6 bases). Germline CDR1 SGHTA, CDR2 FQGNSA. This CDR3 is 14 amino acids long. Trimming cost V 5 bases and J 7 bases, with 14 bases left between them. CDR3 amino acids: CASSPRLVHGELFF. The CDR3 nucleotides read TGTGCCAGCAGCCCACGACTAGTCCACGGGGAGCTGTTTTTT.

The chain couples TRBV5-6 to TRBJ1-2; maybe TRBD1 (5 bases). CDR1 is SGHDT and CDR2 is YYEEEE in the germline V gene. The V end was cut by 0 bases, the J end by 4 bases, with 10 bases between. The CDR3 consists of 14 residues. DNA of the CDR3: TGTGCCAGCAGCTTGGTCAGGGCCGTCTATGGCTACACCTTC. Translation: CASSLVRAVYGYTF.

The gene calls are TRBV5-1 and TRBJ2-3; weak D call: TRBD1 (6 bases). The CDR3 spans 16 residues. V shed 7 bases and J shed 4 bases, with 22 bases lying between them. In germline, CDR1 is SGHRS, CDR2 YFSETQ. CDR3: CASGQGLALWADTQYF. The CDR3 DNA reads TGCGCCAGCGGCCAGGGGTTGGCCTTATGGGCAGATACGCAGTATTTT.